Sequencing of this T cell receptor beta chain was carried out in a study of tumour-infiltrating T cells in Burkitt lymphoma. The V end lost 0 bases, the J end lost 4 bases, and 10 bases lay between the germline ends. The length of the CDR3 is 14 residues. The germline V gene encodes CDR1 SGHRS and CDR2 YFSETQ. Assay: immunoSEQ multiplex PCR; the TCRdb copy retains only in-frame clones and omits some. The data show 4,500 to 5,000 clones, 24% seen once. The material sequenced was tumor tissue. The chain has TRBV5-1 and TRBJ1-1; possible D gene TRBD1, 6 bases. The TCR sequence derives from a human donor with diffuse large B-cell lymphoma. DNA of the CDR3: TGCGCCAGCAGCTTGGTGGGGGCGCCCACTGAAGCTTTCTTT. Amino acids: CASSLVGAPTEAFF.